This T cell receptor beta chain was identified in a study of graft-versus-host responses after intestinal transplantation (dated by TCRdb to the early 2020s). Background on the whole study: The transplants that recipients got were multivisceral, liver-intestinal, or isolated intestinal. Every recipient was given anti-thymocyte globulin induction, then maintenance tacrolimus and steroids for roughly 3 years. Graft-versus-host and host-versus-graft alloreactive T cell clones were tracked in the graft, circulation and bone marrow after intestinal transplantation using bulk TCR-beta CDR3 sequencing. Alloreactive clones were identified by sequencing pre-transplant mixed lymphocyte reaction products and comparing these products with unstimulated pre-transplant donor and recipient T cells. The cohort enrolled about two dozen intestinal transplant recipients, one of whom was a retransplant, and 3 patients without pretransplant specimens were excluded. A peak of at least 4% donor T cells among recipient peripheral blood mononuclear cells was the definition used for donor T cell macrochimerism. Instead of going to the commercial service, samples from a few later patients were sequenced in-house on an Illumina MiSeq and processed with MiXCR.

The CDR3 goes from the cysteine to the phenylalanine over 14 residues. Of the read, only the CDR3 DNA is kept; its 42 bases are in frame from base 1. The CDR1 and CDR2 encoded by the germline V gene (reference sequence) are LNHDA and SQIVND. V is pruned by 5 bases and J by 4 bases, leaving 5 bases of the junction without a gene match. A remark on this clone: Its recognized antigen is unknown. The record has no base qualities; no much larger clone is one base away.

Receptor amplification or capture employed the immunoSEQ multiplex PCR assay. For most patients, genomic DNA was isolated with the Qiagen DNeasy Blood and Tissue Kit and sent frozen to Adaptive Biotechnologies for TCR sequencing. Adaptive Biotechnologies carried out high-throughput TCR-beta CDR3 sequencing of genomic DNA for most patients. Per the source publication's procedure: Adaptive's ImmunoSEQ software supplied the TCR sequencing data for around 17 patients, while MiXCR and VDJtools were used to process a few other patients. CD4 versus CD8 sorting errors were corrected by removing sequences found in both subsets at a frequency ratio below 5:1. Because the origin of CDR3 nucleotide sequences shared between donor and recipient could not be assigned, those sequences were removed. Alloreactive clones required at least 2-fold expansion over unstimulated cells and minimum CFSE-low frequency of 0.002% (template counts) or 0.001% (read counts). A clone was considered mappable if detected in the sequenced pre-transplant spleen, lymph node, or MLR CFSE-low populations of the donor or recipient. Cumulative frequency of alloreactive clones was calculated as a percentage of all sequences weighted by copy number. In TCRdb, the immuneACCESS table is reduced to in-frame sequences with V and J assigned. These tables do not hold every clone; where another copy was compared, an unresolved V gene accounts for under half, and the others remain unexplained. The D gene and trimming were derived from the DNA, and the V and J assignments and clone size from that table. Within this sample are over 100,000 clones, with just under 95% of them counted one time only. Around 1.2% of the sample is taken by the ten largest.

The time point label on this specimen signifies: cells obtained before transplantation from donor or recipient. CD3+CD4+ and CD3+CD8+ populations were FACS-sorted from unstimulated pre-transplant donor and recipient cells taken from spleen or lymph nodes. Overall study outcomes, separate from this receptor: Early after transplant, peak levels of circulating GvH clones were found to be associated with declines in HvG clones. In the allografts of patients with donor T cell macrochimerism, GvH to HvG T cell clonal ratios were high. Conclusions were limited by the relatively low number and heterogeneity of intestinal transplant patients. GvH clones were detected in recipient bone marrow, and some appeared earlier in ileal mucosa or blood, consistent with an intestinal mucosal origin.

This material consisted of unstimulated CD8+ T cells sorted from spleen or lymph node cells, taken before transplant. This sequence originates from a human donor who was the organ donor for an intestinal transplant. The rearrangement joined TRBV19 to TRBJ2-1, and TRBD2 aligns with 7 junction nucleotides. The CDR3 corresponds to CASSLGLQYNEQFF. The nucleotide sequence reads as follows: TGTGCCAGTAGTTTGGGACTACAGTACAATGAGCAGTTCTTC.